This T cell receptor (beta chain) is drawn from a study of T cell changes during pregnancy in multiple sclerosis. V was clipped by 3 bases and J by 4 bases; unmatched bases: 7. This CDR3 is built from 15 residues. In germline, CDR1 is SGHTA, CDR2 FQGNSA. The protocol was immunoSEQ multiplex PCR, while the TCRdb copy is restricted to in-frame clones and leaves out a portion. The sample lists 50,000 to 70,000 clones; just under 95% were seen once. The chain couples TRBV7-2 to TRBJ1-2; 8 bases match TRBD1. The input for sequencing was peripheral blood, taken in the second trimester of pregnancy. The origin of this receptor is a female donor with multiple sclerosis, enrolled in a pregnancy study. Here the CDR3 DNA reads TGTGCCAGCAGCTTTCAGGGGGCGCATGGCTATGGCTACACCTTC. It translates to CASSFQGAHGYGYTF.